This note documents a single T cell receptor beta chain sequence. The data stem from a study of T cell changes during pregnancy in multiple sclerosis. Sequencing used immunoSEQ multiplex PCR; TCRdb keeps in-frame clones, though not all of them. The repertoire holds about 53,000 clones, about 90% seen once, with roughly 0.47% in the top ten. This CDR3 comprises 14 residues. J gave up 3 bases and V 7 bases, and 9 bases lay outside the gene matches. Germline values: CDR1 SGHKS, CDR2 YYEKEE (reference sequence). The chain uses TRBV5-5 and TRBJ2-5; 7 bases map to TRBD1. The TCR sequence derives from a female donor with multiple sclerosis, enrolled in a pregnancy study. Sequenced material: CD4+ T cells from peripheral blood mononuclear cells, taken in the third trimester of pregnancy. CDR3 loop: CASGLGTAKETQYF. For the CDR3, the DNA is TGTGCCAGCGGCCTCGGGACAGCCAAAGAGACCCAGTACTTC.